These 13 T cell receptor beta chains originate from one sample sequenced in a study of T cell clonotyping in hematopoietic cell transplantation. TCRdb's table, derived via immunoSEQ multiplex PCR, lists solely in-frame clones and lacks some. This sample has about 69,000 clones, with around 94% found just once. Input material: peripheral blood mononuclear cells. Receptor source: a man aged 45-65 years in good health. Some clones in this sample may be carry-over from other donors' samples.

V and J are TRBV10-3 and TRBJ2-7, with 13 bases aligning to TRBD2. The V gene end was trimmed by 8 bases and the J gene end by 7 bases; junction bases not matched to a gene: 17. There are 17 residues in the CDR3. Looked up from germline, CDR1 is ENHRY and CDR2 is SYGVKD. This chain's CDR3 is CAIGLGRTSGGREEQYF. The CDR3, as DNA: TGTGCCATCGGATTGGGGAGGACTAGCGGGGGAAGAGAAGAGCAGTACTTC.

In DNA, the CDR3 is TGCGCCAGCAGCTTCCGCCCAGGGGAGTCCTACGAGCAGTACTTC. Translating it yields CASSFRPGESYEQYF. The chain joins TRBV5-1 to TRBJ2-7; D is perhaps TRBD1 (6 bases). Trimming stripped 2 bases from V and 1 base from J, with 13 bases between. In germline, CDR1 is SGHRS, CDR2 YFSETQ. The CDR3 extends over 15 amino acids.

The J gene is TRBJ2-7, the V gene TRBV11-2; D perhaps matches TRBD1 (5 bases). Per the germline V gene, CDR1 is SGHAT and CDR2 is FQNNGV. The CDR3 is 14 residues long. V lost 2 bases and J lost 1, with 9 bases in between. The CDR3 coding sequence is TGTGCCAGCAGCTTATTTCAGGGATCCTACGAGCAGTACTTC. Its translation is CASSLFQGSYEQYF.

In this sample, this clone turned up once. The gene calls are TRBV13 and TRBJ1-1; no firm D call. Trimming pared 2 bases from V and 5 bases from J, leaving 12 bases between. Per germline, CDR1 PRHDT and CDR2 FYEKMQ (reference sequence). The CDR3 covers 14 residues. The CDR3 region is CASSLTGVGTEAFF. CDR3 DNA: TGTGCCAGCAGCTTAACGGGAGTAGGTACTGAAGCTTTCTTT.

The chain couples TRBV9 to TRBJ2-7, with D possibly matching TRBD2 (6 bases). The V gene lost 4 bases and the J gene lost 5 bases, with 22 bases spanning the gap. Germline V lookup: CDR1 SGDLS, CDR2 YYNGEE. The CDR3 is 16 residues long. The CDR3 DNA follows: TGTGCCAGCAGCTCCTTCGGGCGGGGATCCTCGGACGAGCAGTACTTC. Protein product: CASSSFGRGSSDEQYF.

V gene TRBV14 combines with J gene TRBJ2-2; D is possibly TRBD1 or TRBD2 (5 bases each). V shed 0 bases and J shed 7 bases, with 12 bases lying between them. The germline V gene has CDR1 SGHDN and CDR2 FVKESK. The CDR3 loop spans 15 amino acids. CDR3 sequence reads: CASSQDHGAGGELFF. In nucleotides, the CDR3 is TGTGCCAGCAGCCAAGATCATGGGGCGGGCGGGGAGCTGTTTTTT.

V is TRBV29-1 and J is TRBJ2-2, with 9 nucleotides matching TRBD1. Looked up from germline, CDR1 is SQVTM and CDR2 is ANQGSEA. The V segment lost 4 bases and the J segment 5 bases; nucleotides outside the gene matches: 11. The CDR3 sequence is 16 residues long. CDR3 coding DNA: TGCAGCGTTGTGACAGGGGGATCCCGGGGGACCGGGGAGCTGTTTTTT. It translates to CSVVTGGSRGTGELFF.

This chain links TRBV30 with TRBJ2-7, with D unresolved. The length of the CDR3 is 12 residues. Per the germline V gene, CDR1 is GTSNPN and CDR2 is SVGIG (reference sequence). Between the trimmed V and J ends, which lost 3 bases and 3 bases, there was a span of 9 bases. The CDR3 DNA reads TGTGCCTGGAGAGCAGGCCGCTACGAGCAGTACTTC. It specifies CAWRAGRYEQYF.

The rearrangement uses TRBV6-5 and TRBJ1-2; D is uncertain. Germline lookup yields CDR1 MNHEY and CDR2 SVGAGI. V shed 5 bases and J shed 6 bases, with 16 bases lying between them. The CDR3 is 14 amino acids. The CDR3 DNA reads TGTGCCAGCAGTCCTACCCCACAAGGGCATGGCTACACCTTC. Translated, it gives CASSPTPQGHGYTF.

This clone was found once. CDR3 coding DNA: TGTGCCAGTAAAGGGGACACCGGGGAGCTGTTTTTT. Its protein is CASKGDTGELFF. The J gene is TRBJ2-2, the V gene TRBV19, with D perhaps matching TRBD1 (5 bases). The CDR3 covers 12 residues. Between the trimmed V and J ends, which lost 7 bases and 3 bases, there was a span of 6 bases. Germline CDR1 LNHDA, CDR2 SQIVND (reference sequence).

The chain joins TRBV11-2 to TRBJ2-7, with D possibly TRBD1 on 6 matching bases. Germline loops: CDR1 SGHAT, CDR2 FQNNGV. The V end was cut by 4 bases, the J end by 3 bases, with 13 bases between. The CDR3 runs to 14 residues. Here the CDR3 DNA reads TGTGCCAGCAGCTCCCGACAGGCTTTCTACGAGCAGTACTTC. It yields the protein CASSSRQAFYEQYF.

This chain links TRBV13 with TRBJ2-1, with D maybe TRBD2 (6 bases). The germline V and J ends were trimmed by 4 bases and 9 bases, with 16 bases remaining between them. Germline CDR1 reads PRHDT; CDR2 reads FYEKMQ (reference sequence). The CDR3 is 14 amino acids. CDR3 in DNA: TGTGCCAGCAGCTCCCCGACTAGTCCCTCTGAGCAGTTCTTC. Translated, it gives CASSSPTSPSEQFF.

This rearrangement joins TRBV21-1 to TRBJ2-7. TRBV21-1 is assigned pseudogene status. This CDR3 contains 15 residues. CDR3 bases: TGTGCCAGCAGCCACCGCTTGTACCTGTACTACGAGCAGTACTTC. It is translated as CASSHRLYLYYEQYF.